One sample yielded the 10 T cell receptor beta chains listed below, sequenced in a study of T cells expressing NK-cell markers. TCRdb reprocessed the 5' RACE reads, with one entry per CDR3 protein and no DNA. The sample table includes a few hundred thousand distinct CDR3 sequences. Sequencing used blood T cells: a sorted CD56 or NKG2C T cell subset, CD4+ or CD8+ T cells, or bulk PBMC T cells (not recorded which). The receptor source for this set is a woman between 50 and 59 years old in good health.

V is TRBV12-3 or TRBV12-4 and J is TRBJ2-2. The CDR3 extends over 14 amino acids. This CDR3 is CASSLRQLVGELFF.

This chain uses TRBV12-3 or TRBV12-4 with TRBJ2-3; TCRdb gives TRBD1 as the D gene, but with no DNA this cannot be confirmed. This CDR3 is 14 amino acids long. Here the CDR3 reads CASRRGGARDTQYF.

The CDR3 protein is CATSAPLGGGTGDEQFF. The chain is built from TRBV24-1 and TRBJ2-1; TCRdb outputs TRBD1, but without DNA this stays unchecked. The CDR3 spans 17 residues. CDR1 and CDR2 from the germline V gene are KGHDR and SFDVKD.

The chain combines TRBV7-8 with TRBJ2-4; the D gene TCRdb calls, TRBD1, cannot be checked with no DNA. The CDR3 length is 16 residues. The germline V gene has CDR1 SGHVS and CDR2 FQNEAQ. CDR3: CASSLAGSRGKNIQYF.

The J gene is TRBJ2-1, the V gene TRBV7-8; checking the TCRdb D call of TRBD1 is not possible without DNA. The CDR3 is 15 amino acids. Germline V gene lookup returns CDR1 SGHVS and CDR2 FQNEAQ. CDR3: CASSSDRGVWNEQFF.

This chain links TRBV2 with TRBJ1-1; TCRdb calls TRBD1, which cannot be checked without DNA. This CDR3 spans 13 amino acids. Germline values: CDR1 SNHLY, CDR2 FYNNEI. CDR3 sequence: CASTGQGWTEAFF.

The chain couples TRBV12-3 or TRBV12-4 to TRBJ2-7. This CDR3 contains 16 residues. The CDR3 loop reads CASSLVQSVRVYEQYF.

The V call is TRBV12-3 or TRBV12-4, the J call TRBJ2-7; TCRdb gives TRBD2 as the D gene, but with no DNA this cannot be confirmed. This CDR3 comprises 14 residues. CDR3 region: CASSSGTYTYEQYF.

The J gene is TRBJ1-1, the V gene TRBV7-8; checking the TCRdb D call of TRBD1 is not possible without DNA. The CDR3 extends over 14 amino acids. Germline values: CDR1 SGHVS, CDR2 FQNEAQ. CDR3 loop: CASSFRDRYTEAFF.

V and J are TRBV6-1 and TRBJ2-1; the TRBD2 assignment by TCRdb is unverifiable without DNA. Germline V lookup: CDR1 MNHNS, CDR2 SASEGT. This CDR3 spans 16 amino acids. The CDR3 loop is CASSVRLAGEVGEQFF.